This paragraph reports one T cell receptor beta chain. This receptor's antigen is unknown. Base qualities are not recorded, but no much larger clone differs from it by a single base. The entry originates in a study of cytomegalovirus exposure and HLA in healthy donors (dated by TCRdb to about 2017). With regard to the full study: A later analysis indicated that the 120 validation repertoires were generated on the platform also employed for the approximately 700 repertoires of the first cohort. The study aimed to test whether signatures of past pathogen exposure could be identified by cataloging public T cell receptors. A separate validation cohort of roughly 120 different subjects was used in addition to the roughly 640-subject first cohort. High-throughput TCR immunosequencing, statistical association of individual TCRs with disease status, and machine learning were combined to predict cytomegalovirus infection status.

CDR1 SEHNR and CDR2 FQNEAQ were looked up in the germline V gene (reference sequence). The CDR3 sequence holds 19 residues, the cysteine and phenylalanine included. The CDR3 DNA has 57 bases and is translated from base 1. Germline trimming: 1 base from V, 6 bases from J; junction bases outside gene matches: 17. Separate from the approximately 730-subject first cohort, the validation cohort of about 120 subjects was the group to which the donors belonged. Libraries were constructed by the immunoSEQ multiplex PCR assay. The study's processing was this. A statistical classification framework was developed to diagnose cytomegalovirus status using the catalog of TCR beta chain sequences. TCRdb re-hosts the immuneACCESS table, in-frame sequences only. Its copies lack some clones; in the studies checked, an unresolved V gene accounts for under half of them, and the cause for the rest is not known. D and trimming were read from the DNA, whereas the V and J calls and clone size are those reported in that table. The table for this sample lists over 100,000 clones; about 90% of them were counted only once. The top ten hold roughly 2.2% of the sample.

Study-wide findings and limitations: A few of the identified cytomegalovirus-associated TCR beta chains were confirmed in vitro to be specific for cytomegalovirus antigens. A total of roughly 160 TCR beta chains were listed by the study as associated with cytomegalovirus. Cytomegalovirus status was reported to be diagnosed by the classifier with high specificity and sensitivity in both the original and validation cohorts. A later analysis had no HLA typing for the validation cohort, so co-occurrence there was scored across all 120 or so repertoires. Across donors, most TCR sequences were observed very rarely, whereas some public TCRs were present in many individuals. In a later analysis, TCRs clustered in the first cohort were found to also tend to co-occur in the roughly 120 validation repertoires, with 94% of cluster scores above 0. The authors suggested that the approach could potentially be extended to other disease states and immunological phenotypes.

This receptor was taken from a woman younger than 30 in good health and CMV-seronegative. The rearranged chain carries TRBV7-9 and TRBJ1-2, and TRBD1 matches 10 of the central bases. Sequencing was done on a sample of PBMCs. The bases read TGTGCCAGCAGCTTAGACGTTCCGACAGGGGGCGACGTCCTACATGGCTACACCTTC. Translated, it gives CASSLDVPTGGDVLHGYTF.